This TCR beta chain was observed in a study of PD-L1 blockade in urothelial cancer. Time point noted: pretreatment peripheral blood. TCRdb keeps only in-frame clones here, not all; method: immunoSEQ multiplex PCR. The sample has approximately 70,000 clones; roughly 84% are singletons. V was clipped by 3 bases and J by 1 base; unmatched bases: 3. This CDR3 has 14 amino acids. Germline loops: CDR1 SGHRS, CDR2 YFSETQ. This TCR was sampled from a woman in her 70s with urothelial cancer. The material was PBMCs, obtained around atezolizumab (anti-PD-L1) treatment. The genes are TRBV5-1 and TRBJ2-5, with TRBD1 identical over 7 bases. The CDR3 nucleotides read TGCGCCAGCAGCTCAGGGACAGCCCAAGAGACCCAGTACTTC. Amino acid sequence: CASSSGTAQETQYF.